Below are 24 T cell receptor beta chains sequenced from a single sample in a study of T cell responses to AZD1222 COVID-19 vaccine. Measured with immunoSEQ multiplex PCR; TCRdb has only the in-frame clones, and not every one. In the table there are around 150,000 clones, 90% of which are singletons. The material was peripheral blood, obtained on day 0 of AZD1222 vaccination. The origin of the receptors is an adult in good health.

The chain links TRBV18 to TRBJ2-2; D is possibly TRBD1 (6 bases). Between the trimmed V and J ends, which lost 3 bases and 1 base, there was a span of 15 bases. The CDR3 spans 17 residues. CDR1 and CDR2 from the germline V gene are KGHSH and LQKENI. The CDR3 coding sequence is TGTGCCAGCTCACCGCCGGTGGGGGCCCTGAACACCGGGGAGCTGTTTTTT. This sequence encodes CASSPPVGALNTGELFF.

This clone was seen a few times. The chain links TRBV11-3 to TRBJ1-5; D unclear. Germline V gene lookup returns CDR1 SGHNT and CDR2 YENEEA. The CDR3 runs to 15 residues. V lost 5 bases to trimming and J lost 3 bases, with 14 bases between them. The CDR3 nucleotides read TGTGCCAGCAGCAAAAACCCCCAACCCAATCAGCCCCAGCATTTT. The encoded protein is CASSKNPQPNQPQHF.

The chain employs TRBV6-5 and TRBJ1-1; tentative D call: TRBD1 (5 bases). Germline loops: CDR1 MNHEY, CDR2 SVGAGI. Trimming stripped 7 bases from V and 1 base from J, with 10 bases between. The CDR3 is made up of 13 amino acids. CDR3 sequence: CASMRGTNTEAFF. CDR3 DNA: TGTGCCAGCATGAGGGGCACGAACACTGAAGCTTTCTTT.

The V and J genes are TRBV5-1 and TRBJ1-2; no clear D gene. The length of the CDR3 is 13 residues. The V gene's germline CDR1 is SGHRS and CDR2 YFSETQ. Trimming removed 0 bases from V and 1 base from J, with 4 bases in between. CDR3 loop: CASSLEGNYGYTF. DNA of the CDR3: TGCGCCAGCAGCTTGGAGGGTAACTATGGCTACACCTTC.

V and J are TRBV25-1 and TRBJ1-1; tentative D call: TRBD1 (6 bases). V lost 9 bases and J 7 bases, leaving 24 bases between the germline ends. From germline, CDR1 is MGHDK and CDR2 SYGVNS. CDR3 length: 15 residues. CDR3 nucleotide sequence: TGTGCCAGTGAGCCGCGGACAGCTCCAACGAGTGAAGCTTTCTTT. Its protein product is CASEPRTAPTSEAFF.

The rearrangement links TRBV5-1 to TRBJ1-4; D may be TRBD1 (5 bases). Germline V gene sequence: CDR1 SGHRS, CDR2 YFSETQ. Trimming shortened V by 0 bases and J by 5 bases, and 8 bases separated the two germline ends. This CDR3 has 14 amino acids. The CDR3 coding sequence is TGCGCCAGCAGCTTGGAGACAGCAAATGAAAAACTGTTTTTT. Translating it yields CASSLETANEKLFF.

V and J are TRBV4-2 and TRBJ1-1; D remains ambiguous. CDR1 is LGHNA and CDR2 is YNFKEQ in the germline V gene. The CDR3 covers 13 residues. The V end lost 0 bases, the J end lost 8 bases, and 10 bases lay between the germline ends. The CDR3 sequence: CASSQDAAGEAFF. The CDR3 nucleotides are TGTGCCAGCAGCCAAGATGCGGCAGGAGAAGCTTTCTTT.

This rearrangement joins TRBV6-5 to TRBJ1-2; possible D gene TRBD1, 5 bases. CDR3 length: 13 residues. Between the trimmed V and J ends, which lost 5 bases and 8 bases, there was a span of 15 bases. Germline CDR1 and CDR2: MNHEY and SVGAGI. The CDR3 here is CASSKPGTGGYTF. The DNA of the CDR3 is TGTGCCAGCAGTAAGCCCGGGACTGGGGGCTACACCTTC.

CDR3 sequence (DNA): TGTGCCAGCAGTTATACGGGACAGGGGAACACTGAAGCTTTCTTT. Residues: CASSYTGQGNTEAFF. The chain carries TRBV6-5 and TRBJ1-1; TRBD1 agrees at 9 bases. Germline-derived CDR1 and CDR2 are MNHEY and SVGAGI. The CDR3 sequence is 15 residues long. With V trimmed by 3 bases and J by 1 base, 3 bases remained unmatched.

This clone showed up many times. CDR3 bases: TGTGCCAGTAGTATGAGCCAGTATAGCAATCAGCCCCAGCATTTT. Translated: CASSMSQYSNQPQHF. The chain has TRBV19 and TRBJ1-5; D gene uncertain. Germline CDR1 is LNHDA and CDR2 is SQIVND (reference sequence). V lost 3 bases and J lost 0, with 9 bases in between. CDR3 length: 15 residues. Full variable domain (remainder filled in from reference TRBV19 and TRBJ1-5): DGGITQSPKYLFRKEGQNVTLSCEQNLNHDAMYWYRQDPGQGLRLIYYSQIVNDFQKGDIAEGYSVSREKKESFPLTVTSAQKNPTAFYLCASSMSQYSNQPQHFGDGTRLSIL.

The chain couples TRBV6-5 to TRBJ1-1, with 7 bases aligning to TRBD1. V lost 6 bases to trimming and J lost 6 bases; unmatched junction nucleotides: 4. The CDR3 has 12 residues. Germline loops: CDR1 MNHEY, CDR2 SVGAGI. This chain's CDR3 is CASRPTGAEAFF. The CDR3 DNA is TGTGCCAGCAGACCTACAGGGGCTGAAGCTTTCTTT.

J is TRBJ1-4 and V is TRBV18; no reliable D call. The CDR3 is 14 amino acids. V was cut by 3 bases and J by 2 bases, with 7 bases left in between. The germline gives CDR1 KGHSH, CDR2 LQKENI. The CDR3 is CASSPRNTNEKLFF. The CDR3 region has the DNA TGTGCCAGCTCACCGCGGAATACTAATGAAAAACTGTTTTTT. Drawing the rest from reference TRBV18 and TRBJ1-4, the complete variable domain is NAGVMQNPRHLVRRRGQEARLRCSPMKGHSHVYWYRQLPEEGLKFMVYLQKENIIDESGMPKERFSAEFPKEGPSILRIQQVVRGDSAAYFCASSPRNTNEKLFFGSGTQLSVL.

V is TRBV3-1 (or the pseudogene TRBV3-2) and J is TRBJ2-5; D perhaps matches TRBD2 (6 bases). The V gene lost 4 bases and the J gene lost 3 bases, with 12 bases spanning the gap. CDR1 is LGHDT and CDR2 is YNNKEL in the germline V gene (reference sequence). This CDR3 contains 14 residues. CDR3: CASSRGISEETQYF. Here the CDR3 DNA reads TGTGCCAGCAGCCGCGGGATCTCGGAAGAGACCCAGTACTTC.

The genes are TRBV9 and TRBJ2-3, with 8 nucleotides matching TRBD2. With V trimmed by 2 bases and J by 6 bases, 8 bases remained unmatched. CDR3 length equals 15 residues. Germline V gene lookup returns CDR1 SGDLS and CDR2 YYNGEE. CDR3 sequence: CASSVLRGAGDTQYF. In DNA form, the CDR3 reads TGTGCCAGCAGCGTCCTGCGGGGGGCGGGGGATACGCAGTATTTT. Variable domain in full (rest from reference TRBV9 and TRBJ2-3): DSGVTQTPKHLITATGQRVTLRCSPRSGDLSVYWYQQSLDQGLQFLIQYYNGEERAKGNILERFSAQQFPDLHSELNLSSLELGDSALYFCASSVLRGAGDTQYFGPGTRLTVL.

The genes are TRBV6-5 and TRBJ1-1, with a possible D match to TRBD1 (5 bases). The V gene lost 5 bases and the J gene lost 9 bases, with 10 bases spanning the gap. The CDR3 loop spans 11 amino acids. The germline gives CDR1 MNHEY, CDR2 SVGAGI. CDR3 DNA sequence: TGTGCCAGCAGTCAGCAGGGAAAAGCTTTCTTT. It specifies CASSQQGKAFF.

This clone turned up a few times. CDR3: CASSLLAGSYEQYF. CDR3 bases: TGTGCCAGCAGTTTACTAGCTGGGTCCTACGAGCAGTACTTC. This chain connects TRBV27 to TRBJ2-7, with D possibly matching TRBD2 (5 bases). Germline V gene data show CDR1 as MNHEY and CDR2 as SMNVEV (reference sequence). With 2 bases removed from V and 1 base from J, the gap between germline ends came to 9 bases. The length of the CDR3 is 14 residues.

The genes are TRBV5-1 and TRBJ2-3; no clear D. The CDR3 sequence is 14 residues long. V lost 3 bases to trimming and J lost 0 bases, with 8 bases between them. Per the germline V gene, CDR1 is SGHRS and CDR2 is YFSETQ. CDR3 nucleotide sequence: TGCGCCAGCAGCTCTCACTCGAGCACAGATACGCAGTATTTT. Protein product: CASSSHSSTDTQYF. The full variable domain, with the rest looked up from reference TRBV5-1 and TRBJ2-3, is KAGVTQTPRYLIKTRGQQVTLSCSPISGHRSVSWYQQTPGQGLQFLFEYFSETQRNKGNFPGRFSGRQFSNSRSEMNVSTLELGDSALYLCASSSHSSTDTQYFGPGTRLTVL.

Written as DNA, the CDR3 is TGCAGTGCTAGTATAACCGTGGGGGAGACCCAGTACTTC. Translation gives CSASITVGETQYF. The chain carries TRBV20-1 and TRBJ2-5; D gene ambiguous. The length of the CDR3 is 13 residues. Trimming cost V 3 bases and J 5 bases, with 13 bases left between them. CDR1 is DFQATT, CDR2 SNEGSKA, per germline (reference sequence).

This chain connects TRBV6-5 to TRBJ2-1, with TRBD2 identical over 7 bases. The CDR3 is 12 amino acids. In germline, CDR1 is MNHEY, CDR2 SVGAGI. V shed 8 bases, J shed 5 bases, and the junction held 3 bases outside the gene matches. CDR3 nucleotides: TGTGCCAGCCCGACTAGCAACAATGAGCAGTTCTTC. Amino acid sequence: CASPTSNNEQFF.

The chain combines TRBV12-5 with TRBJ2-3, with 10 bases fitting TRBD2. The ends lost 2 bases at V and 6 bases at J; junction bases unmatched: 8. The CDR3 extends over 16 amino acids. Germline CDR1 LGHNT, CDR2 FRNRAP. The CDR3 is CASGLSRLAGVDTQYF. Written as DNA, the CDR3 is TGTGCTAGTGGTTTGTCCCGGCTAGCGGGGGTTGATACGCAGTATTTT.

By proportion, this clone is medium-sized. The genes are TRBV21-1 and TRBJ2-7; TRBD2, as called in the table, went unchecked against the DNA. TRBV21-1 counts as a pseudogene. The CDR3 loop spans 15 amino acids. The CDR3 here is CASSFLGLAGYEQYF. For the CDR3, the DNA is TGTGCCAGCAGCTTCCTGGGACTAGCGGGCTACGAGCAGTACTTC.

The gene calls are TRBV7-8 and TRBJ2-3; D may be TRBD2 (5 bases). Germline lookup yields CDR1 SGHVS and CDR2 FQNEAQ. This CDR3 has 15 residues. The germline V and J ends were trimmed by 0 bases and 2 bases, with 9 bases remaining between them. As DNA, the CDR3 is TGTGCCAGCAGCTTAGCCGCGGACTTCACAGATACGCAGTATTTT. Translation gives CASSLAADFTDTQYF.

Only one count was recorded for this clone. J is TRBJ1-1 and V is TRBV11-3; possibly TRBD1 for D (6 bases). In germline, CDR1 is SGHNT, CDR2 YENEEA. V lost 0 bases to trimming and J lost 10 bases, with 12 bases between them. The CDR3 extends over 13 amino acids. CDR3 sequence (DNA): TGTGCCAGCAGCTTAGATCGGGGGGGCACAGCTTTCTTT. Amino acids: CASSLDRGGTAFF.

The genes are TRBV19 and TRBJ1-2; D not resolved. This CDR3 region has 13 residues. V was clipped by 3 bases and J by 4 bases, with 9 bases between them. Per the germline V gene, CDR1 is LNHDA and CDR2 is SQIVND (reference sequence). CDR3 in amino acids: CASSIQEGYGYTF. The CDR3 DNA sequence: TGTGCCAGTAGTATCCAGGAAGGCTATGGCTACACCTTC.